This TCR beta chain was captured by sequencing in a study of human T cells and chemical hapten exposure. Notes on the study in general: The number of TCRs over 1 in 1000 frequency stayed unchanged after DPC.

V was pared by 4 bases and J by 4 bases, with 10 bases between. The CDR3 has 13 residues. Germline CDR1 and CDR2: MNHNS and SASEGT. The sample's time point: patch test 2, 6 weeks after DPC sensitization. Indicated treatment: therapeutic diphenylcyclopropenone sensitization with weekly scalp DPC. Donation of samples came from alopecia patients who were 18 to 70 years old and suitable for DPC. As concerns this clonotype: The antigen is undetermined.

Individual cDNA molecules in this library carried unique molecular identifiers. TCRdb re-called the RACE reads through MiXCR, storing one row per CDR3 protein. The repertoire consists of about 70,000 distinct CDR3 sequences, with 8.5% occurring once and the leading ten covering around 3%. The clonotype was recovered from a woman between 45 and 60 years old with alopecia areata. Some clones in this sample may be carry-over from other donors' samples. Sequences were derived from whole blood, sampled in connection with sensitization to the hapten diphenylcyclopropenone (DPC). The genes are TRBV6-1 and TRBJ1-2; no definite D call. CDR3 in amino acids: CASSVDPAYGYTF. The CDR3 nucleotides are TGTGCCAGCAGTGTAGACCCAGCCTATGGCTACACCTTC.